Below, 11 T cell receptor beta chains from the same sample are listed, as sequenced in a study of blood T cell repertoires in COVID-19. Sequencing used immunoSEQ multiplex PCR; TCRdb keeps in-frame clones, though not all of them. The data contain about 390,000 clones, approximately 87% of them singletons. Sequencing was done on a sample of PBMCs or T cells enriched from blood (not recorded which). These receptors were collected from a woman aged 45-65 years who had recovered from COVID-19.

This clone has just a few counts. V gene TRBV10-1 combines with J gene TRBJ2-5; TRBD1 is a possible D gene (6 bases). V dropped 7 bases and J dropped 5 bases, with 20 bases sitting between them. The CDR3 is 15 residues long. Germline V gives CDR1 WNHNN, CDR2 SYGVQD (reference sequence). In nucleotides, the CDR3 is TGCGCCAGCACAGATTCGTCAGGGGCTGGGGAGACCCAGTACTTC. Translated: CASTDSSGAGETQYF.

The CDR3: CASNTALPGRDEQFF. In DNA form, the CDR3 reads TGTGCCAGTAACACTGCACTCCCGGGGAGAGATGAGCAGTTCTTC. The rearrangement links TRBV19 to TRBJ2-1, with D possibly TRBD2 on 5 matching bases. Germline CDR1 and CDR2: LNHDA and SQIVND (reference sequence). The V end lost 7 bases, the J end lost 8 bases, and 21 bases lay between the germline ends. This CDR3 has 15 residues.

The J gene is TRBJ2-2, the V gene TRBV4-2; 7 bases line up with TRBD1. Looked up from germline, CDR1 is LGHNA and CDR2 is YNFKEQ. V shed 4 bases, J shed 0 bases, and the junction held 5 bases outside the gene matches. CDR3 size: 16 residues. CDR3 protein: CASSPDRVTNTGELFF. The CDR3 DNA follows: TGTGCCAGCAGCCCAGACAGGGTTACGAACACCGGGGAGCTGTTTTTT.

The rearrangement links TRBV19 to TRBJ1-1, with D perhaps TRBD1 (5 bases). Germline CDR1 reads LNHDA; CDR2 reads SQIVND (reference sequence). V lost 2 bases to trimming and J lost 0 bases, with 16 bases between them. This CDR3 is 17 amino acids long. The CDR3 DNA reads TGTGCCAGTAGTATAATGCCTTACAGGAACCTGAACACTGAAGCTTTCTTT. It translates to CASSIMPYRNLNTEAFF.

The chain carries TRBV3-1 (or the pseudogene TRBV3-2) and TRBJ1-1; D uncertain. This CDR3 has 13 amino acids. The germline V and J ends were trimmed by 0 bases and 4 bases, with 6 bases remaining between them. Germline assignment: CDR1 LGHDT and CDR2 YNNKEL (reference sequence). The CDR3 coding sequence is TGTGCCAGCAGCCAAGATTACAGCACTGAAGCTTTCTTT. Translating gives CASSQDYSTEAFF.

The V and J genes are TRBV14 and TRBJ2-7; 7 nucleotides align to TRBD1. Germline CDR1 SGHDN, CDR2 FVKESK. The CDR3 extends over 12 amino acids. V lost 5 bases to trimming and J lost 9 bases; unmatched junction nucleotides: 7. The CDR3 DNA sequence: TGTGCCAGCAGCGGACGGGACAGTCGGCAGTACTTC. Residues: CASSGRDSRQYF.

The chain uses TRBV23-1 and TRBJ2-4; D is uncertain. TRBV23-1 is known as an ORF, though its function is uncertain. The CDR3 is 16 residues long. Deletions cut 3 bases from V and 0 bases from J, with 12 bases between. The CDR3 coding sequence is TGCGCCAGCAGTCAGCCGTTTGTACTAGCCAAAAACATTCAGTACTTC. Protein: CASSQPFVLAKNIQYF.

This clone occurred once. V and J are TRBV28 and TRBJ1-2; D unresolved. V was trimmed by 6 bases and J by 8 bases, leaving 16 bases between them. The CDR3 is made up of 13 amino acids. Germline V gene sequence: CDR1 MDHEN, CDR2 SYDVKM. As DNA, the CDR3 is TGTGCCAGCAGCCGAGGGTTCGGCGGGGGCTACACCTTC. Amino acids: CASSRGFGGGYTF.

The chain is built from TRBV4-3 and TRBJ2-1, with D possibly being TRBD2 (6 bases). Between the trimmed V and J ends, which lost 5 bases and 2 bases, there was a span of 13 bases. The CDR3 has 15 residues. Germline CDR1 reads LGHNA; CDR2 reads YSLEER. Here the CDR3 reads CASSYGTATYNEQFF. Here the CDR3 DNA reads TGCGCCAGCAGCTACGGGACTGCTACCTACAATGAGCAGTTCTTC.

This chain joins TRBV7-8 and TRBJ1-1; D ambiguous. Germline assignment: CDR1 SGHVS and CDR2 FQNEAQ. The CDR3 is 16 residues long. V dropped 4 bases and J dropped 0 bases, with 15 bases sitting between them. CDR3 sequence: CASSSVDAQLNTEAFF. The CDR3, as DNA: TGTGCCAGCAGCTCCGTAGATGCACAGTTGAACACTGAAGCTTTCTTT.

The chain joins TRBV7-2 to TRBJ2-3; 11 nucleotides line up with TRBD2. Germline-derived CDR1 and CDR2 are SGHTA and FQGNSA. The CDR3 loop spans 15 amino acids. Trimming cost V 0 bases and J 4 bases; bases outside gene matches: 0. CDR3 sequence reads: CASSLATSGADTQYF. DNA of the CDR3: TGTGCCAGCAGCTTAGCGACTAGCGGGGCAGATACGCAGTATTTT.